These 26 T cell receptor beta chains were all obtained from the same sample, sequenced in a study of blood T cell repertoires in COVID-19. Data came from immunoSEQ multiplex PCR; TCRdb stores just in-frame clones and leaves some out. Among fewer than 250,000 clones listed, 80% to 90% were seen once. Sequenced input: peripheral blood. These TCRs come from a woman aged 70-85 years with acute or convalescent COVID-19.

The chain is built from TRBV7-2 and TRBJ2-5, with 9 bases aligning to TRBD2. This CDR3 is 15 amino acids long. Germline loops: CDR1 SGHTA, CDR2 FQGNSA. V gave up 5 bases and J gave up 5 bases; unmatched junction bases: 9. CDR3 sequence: CASSVFSGRGETQYF. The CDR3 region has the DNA TGTGCCAGCAGCGTGTTTAGCGGGAGAGGGGAGACCCAGTACTTC.

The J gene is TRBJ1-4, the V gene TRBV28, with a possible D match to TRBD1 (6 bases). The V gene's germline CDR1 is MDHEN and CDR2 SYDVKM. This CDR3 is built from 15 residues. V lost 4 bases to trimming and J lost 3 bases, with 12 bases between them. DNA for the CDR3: TGTGCCAGCAGTTCTCAGGGGATGGCTAATGAAAAACTGTTTTTT. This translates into CASSSQGMANEKLFF.

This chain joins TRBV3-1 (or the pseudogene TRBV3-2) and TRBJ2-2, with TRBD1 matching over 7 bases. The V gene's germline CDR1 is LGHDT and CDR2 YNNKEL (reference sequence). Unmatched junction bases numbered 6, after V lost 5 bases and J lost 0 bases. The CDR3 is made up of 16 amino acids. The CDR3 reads CASSYAGTANTGELFF. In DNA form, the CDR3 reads TGTGCCAGCAGCTATGCCGGGACAGCGAACACCGGGGAGCTGTTTTTT.

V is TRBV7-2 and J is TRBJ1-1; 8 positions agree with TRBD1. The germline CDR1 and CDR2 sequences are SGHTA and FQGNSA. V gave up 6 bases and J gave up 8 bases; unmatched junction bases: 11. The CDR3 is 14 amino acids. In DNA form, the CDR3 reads TGTGCCAGCAGGGGGCGACAGGGGTCGTTCGAAGCTTTCTTT. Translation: CASRGRQGSFEAFF.

The CDR3 sequence: CASSSTRGSSYNEQFF. For the CDR3, the DNA is TGTGCCAGCAGTTCGACCCGGGGGAGCTCCTACAATGAGCAGTTCTTC. V usage is TRBV28 and J usage is TRBJ2-1; D is possibly TRBD2 (6 bases). Germline CDR1 and CDR2: MDHEN and SYDVKM. V lost 4 bases, J lost 0 bases, and 13 bases lay in between. The CDR3 consists of 16 residues.

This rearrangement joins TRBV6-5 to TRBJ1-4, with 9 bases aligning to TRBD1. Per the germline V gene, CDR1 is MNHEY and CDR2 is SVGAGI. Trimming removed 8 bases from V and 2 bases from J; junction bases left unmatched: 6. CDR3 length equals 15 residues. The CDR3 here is CASGTGLHTNEKLFF. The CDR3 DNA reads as TGTGCCAGCGGGACAGGGCTCCACACTAATGAAAAACTGTTTTTT.

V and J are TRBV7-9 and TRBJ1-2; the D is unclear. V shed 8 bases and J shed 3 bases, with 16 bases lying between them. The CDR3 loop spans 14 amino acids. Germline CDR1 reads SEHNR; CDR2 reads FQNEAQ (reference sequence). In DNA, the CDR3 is TGTGCCAGCTCGGCGGCGGGAGTGGACTATGGCTACACCTTC. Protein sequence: CASSAAGVDYGYTF.

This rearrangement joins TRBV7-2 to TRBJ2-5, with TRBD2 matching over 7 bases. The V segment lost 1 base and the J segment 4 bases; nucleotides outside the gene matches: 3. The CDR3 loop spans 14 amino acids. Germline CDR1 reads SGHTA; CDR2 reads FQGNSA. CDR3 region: CASSLGAGAETQYF. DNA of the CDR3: TGTGCCAGCAGCTTAGGGGCGGGAGCAGAGACCCAGTACTTC.

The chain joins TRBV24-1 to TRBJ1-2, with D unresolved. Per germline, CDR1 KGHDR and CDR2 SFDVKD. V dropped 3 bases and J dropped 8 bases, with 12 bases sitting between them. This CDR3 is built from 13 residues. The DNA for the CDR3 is TGTGCCACCAGTGATCGGGAAGGCTGGGGCTACACCTTC. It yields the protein CATSDREGWGYTF.

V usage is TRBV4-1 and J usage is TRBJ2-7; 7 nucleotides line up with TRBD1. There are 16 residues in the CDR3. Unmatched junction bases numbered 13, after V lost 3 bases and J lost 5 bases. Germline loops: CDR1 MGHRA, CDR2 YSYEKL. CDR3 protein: CASSHPGTAQTNEQYF. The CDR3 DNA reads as TGCGCCAGCAGCCATCCGGGGACAGCCCAGACAAACGAGCAGTACTTC.

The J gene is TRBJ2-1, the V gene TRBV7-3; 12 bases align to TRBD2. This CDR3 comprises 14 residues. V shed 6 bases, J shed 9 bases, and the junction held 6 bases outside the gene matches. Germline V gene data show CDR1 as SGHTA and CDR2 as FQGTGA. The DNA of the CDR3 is TGTGCCAGCAGTAGGGCACTAGCGGGAGGTGAGCAGTTCTTC. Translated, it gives CASSRALAGGEQFF.

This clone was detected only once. This CDR3 is CASSQERSYNSPLHF. CDR3 bases: TGTGCCAGCAGCCAAGAGCGGAGCTATAATTCACCCCTCCACTTT. The chain is built from TRBV3-1 (or the pseudogene TRBV3-2) and TRBJ1-6; no firm D call. Germline V gene data show CDR1 as LGHDT and CDR2 as YNNKEL (reference sequence). CDR3 size: 15 residues. Trimming removed 0 bases from V and 3 bases from J, with 6 bases in between.

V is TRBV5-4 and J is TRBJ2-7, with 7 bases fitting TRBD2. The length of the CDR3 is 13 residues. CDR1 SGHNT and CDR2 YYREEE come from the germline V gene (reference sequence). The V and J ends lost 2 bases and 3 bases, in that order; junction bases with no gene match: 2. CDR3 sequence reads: CASSLSGGYEQYF. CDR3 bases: TGTGCCAGCAGCTTATCGGGAGGCTACGAGCAGTACTTC.

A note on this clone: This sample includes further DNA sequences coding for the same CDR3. CDR3 sequence reads: CASSLDRYNEQFF. The CDR3 DNA reads as TGCGCCAGCAGCCTCGACAGGTACAATGAGCAGTTCTTC. The rearrangement uses TRBV5-1 and TRBJ2-1; tentatively, D is TRBD1 (6 bases). V lost 4 bases to trimming and J lost 4 bases, with 9 bases between them. The CDR3 loop spans 13 amino acids. Per germline, CDR1 SGHRS and CDR2 YFSETQ.

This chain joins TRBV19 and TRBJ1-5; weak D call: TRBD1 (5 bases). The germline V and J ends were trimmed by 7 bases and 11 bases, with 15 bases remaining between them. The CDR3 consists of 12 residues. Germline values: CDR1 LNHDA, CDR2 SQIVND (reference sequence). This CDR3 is CASKQSKGAQHF. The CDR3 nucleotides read TGTGCCAGTAAACAGTCAAAAGGGGCCCAGCATTTT.

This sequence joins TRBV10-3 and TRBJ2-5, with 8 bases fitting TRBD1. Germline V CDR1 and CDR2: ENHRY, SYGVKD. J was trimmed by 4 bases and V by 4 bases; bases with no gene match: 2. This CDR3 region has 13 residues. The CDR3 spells CAISGTGGETQYF. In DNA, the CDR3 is TGTGCCATCAGTGGAACAGGGGGAGAGACCCAGTACTTC.

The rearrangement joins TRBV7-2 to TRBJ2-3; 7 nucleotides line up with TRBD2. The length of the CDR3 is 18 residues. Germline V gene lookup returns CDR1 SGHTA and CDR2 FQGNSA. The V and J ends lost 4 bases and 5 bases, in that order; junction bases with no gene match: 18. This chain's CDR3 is CASSSSPGRVAAQDTQYF. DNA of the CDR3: TGTGCCAGCAGCTCATCCCCGGGGAGGGTAGCGGCTCAAGATACGCAGTATTTT. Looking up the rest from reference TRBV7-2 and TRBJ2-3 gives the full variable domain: GAGVSQSPSNKVTEKGKDVELRCDPISGHTALYWYRQSLGQGLEFLIYFQGNSAPDKSGLPSDRFSAERTGGSVSTLTIQRTQQEDSAVYLCASSSSPGRVAAQDTQYFGPGTRLTVL.

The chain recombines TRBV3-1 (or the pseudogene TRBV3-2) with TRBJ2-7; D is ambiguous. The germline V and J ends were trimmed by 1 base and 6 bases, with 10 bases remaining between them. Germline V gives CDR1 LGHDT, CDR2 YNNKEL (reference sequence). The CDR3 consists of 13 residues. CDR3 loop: CASSQVPQAEQYF. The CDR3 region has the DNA TGTGCCAGCAGCCAAGTCCCCCAGGCCGAGCAGTACTTC.

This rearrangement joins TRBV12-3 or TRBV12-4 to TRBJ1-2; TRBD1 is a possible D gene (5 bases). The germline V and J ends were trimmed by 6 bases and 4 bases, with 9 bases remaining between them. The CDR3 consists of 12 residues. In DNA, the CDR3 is TGTGCCAGCAGGGGGCTGAGCTATGGCTACACCTTC. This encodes CASRGLSYGYTF.

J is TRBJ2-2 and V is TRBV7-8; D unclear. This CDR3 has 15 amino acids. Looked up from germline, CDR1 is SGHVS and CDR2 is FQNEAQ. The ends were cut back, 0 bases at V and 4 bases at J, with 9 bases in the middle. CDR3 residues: CASSLAPTGTGELFF. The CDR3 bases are TGTGCCAGCAGCTTAGCTCCGACGGGCACCGGGGAGCTGTTTTTT. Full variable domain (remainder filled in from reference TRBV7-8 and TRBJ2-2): GAGVSQSPRYKVAKRGQDVALRCDPISGHVSLFWYQQALGQGPEFLTYFQNEAQLDKSGLPSDRFFAERPEGSVSTLKIQRTQQEDSAVYLCASSLAPTGTGELFFGEGSRLTVL.

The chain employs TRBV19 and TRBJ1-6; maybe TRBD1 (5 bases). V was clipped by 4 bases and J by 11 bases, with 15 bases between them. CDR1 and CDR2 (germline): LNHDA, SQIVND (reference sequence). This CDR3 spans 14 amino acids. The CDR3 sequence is CASSNGAQVPPLHF. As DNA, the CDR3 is TGTGCCAGTAGTAATGGAGCACAGGTACCACCCCTCCACTTT. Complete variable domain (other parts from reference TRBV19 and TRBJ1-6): DGGITQSPKYLFRKEGQNVTLSCEQNLNHDAMYWYRQDPGQGLRLIYYSQIVNDFQKGDIAEGYSVSREKKESFPLTVTSAQKNPTAFYLCASSNGAQVPPLHFGNGTRLTVT.

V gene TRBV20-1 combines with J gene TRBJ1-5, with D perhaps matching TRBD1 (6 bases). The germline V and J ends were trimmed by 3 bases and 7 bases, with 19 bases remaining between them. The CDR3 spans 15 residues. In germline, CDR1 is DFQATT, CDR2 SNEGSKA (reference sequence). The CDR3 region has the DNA TGCAGTGCTAGTTTGGTGGGGGCTTCTGGGCAGCCCCAGCATTTT. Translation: CSASLVGASGQPQHF.

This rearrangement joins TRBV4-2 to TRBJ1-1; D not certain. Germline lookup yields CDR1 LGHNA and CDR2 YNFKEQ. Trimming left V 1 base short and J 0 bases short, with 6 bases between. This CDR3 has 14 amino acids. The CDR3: CASSQGRMNTEAFF. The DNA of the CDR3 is TGTGCCAGCAGCCAAGGGCGGATGAACACTGAAGCTTTCTTT.

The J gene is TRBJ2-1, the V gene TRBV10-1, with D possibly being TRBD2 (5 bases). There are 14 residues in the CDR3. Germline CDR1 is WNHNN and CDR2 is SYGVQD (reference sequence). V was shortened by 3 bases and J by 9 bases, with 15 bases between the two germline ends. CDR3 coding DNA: TGCGCCAGCAGTGACGCTAGCACGGTCGGTGAGCAGTTCTTC. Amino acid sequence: CASSDASTVGEQFF.

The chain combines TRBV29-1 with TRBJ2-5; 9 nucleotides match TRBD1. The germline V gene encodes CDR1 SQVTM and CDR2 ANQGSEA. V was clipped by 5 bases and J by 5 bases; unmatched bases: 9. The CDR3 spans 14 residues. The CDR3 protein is CSVSPGTGWETQYF. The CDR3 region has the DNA TGCAGCGTTAGTCCCGGGACAGGGTGGGAGACCCAGTACTTC. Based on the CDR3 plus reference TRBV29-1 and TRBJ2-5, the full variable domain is SAVISQKPSRDICQRGTSLTIQCQVDSQVTMMFWYRQQPGQSLTLIATANQGSEATYESGFVIDKFPISRPNLTFSTLTVSNMSPEDSSIYLCSVSPGTGWETQYFGPGTRLLVL.

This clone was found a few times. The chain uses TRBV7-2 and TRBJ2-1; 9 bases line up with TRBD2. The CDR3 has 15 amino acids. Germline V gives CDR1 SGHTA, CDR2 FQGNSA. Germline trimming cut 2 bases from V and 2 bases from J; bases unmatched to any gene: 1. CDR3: CASSLKRGAYNEQFF. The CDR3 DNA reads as TGTGCCAGCAGCTTAAAGCGGGGGGCCTACAATGAGCAGTTCTTC. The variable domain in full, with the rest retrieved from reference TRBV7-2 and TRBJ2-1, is GAGVSQSPSNKVTEKGKDVELRCDPISGHTALYWYRQSLGQGLEFLIYFQGNSAPDKSGLPSDRFSAERTGGSVSTLTIQRTQQEDSAVYLCASSLKRGAYNEQFFGPGTRLTVL.